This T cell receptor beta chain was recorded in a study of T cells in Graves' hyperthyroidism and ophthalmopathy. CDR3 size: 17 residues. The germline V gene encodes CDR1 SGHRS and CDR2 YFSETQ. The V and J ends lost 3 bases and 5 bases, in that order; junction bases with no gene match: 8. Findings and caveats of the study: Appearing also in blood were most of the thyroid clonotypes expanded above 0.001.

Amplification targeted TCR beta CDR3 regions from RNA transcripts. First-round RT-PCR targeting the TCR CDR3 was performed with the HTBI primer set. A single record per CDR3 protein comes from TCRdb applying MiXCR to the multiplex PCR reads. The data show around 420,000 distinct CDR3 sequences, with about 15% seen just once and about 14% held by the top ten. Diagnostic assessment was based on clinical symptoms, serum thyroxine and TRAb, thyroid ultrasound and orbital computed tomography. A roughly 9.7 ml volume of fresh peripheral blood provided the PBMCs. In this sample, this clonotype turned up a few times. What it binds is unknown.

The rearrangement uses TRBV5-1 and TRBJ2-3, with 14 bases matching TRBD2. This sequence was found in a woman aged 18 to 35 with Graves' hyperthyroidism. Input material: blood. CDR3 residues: CASSSGLAGGRGDTQYF. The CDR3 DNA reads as TGCGCCAGCAGCTCCGGACTAGCGGGGGGACGGGGAGATACGCAGTATTTT.